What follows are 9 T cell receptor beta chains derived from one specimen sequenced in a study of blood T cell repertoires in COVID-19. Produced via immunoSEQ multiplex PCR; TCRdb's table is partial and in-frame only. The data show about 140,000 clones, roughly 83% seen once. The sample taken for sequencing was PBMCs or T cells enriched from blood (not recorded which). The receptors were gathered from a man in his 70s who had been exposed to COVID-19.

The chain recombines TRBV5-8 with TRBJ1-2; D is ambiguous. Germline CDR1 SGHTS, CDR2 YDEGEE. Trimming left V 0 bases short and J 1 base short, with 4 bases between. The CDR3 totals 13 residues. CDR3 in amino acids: CASSLGHNYGYTF. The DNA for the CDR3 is TGTGCCAGCAGCTTGGGACATAACTATGGCTACACCTTC.

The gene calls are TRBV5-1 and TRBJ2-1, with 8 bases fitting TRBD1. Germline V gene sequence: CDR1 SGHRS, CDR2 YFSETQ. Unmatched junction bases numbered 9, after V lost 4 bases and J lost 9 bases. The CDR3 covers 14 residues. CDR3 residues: CASSPGQVLGEQFF. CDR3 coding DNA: TGCGCCAGCAGCCCGGGACAGGTCTTGGGTGAGCAGTTCTTC.

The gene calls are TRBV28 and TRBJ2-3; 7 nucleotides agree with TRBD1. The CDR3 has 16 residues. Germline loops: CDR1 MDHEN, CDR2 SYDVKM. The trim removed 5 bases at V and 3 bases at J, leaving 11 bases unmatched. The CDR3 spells CASSPTQGVRTDTQYF. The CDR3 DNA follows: TGTGCCAGCAGTCCAACTCAGGGGGTAAGGACAGATACGCAGTATTTT.

CDR3 region: CSADSADRGFKGYTF. The DNA of the CDR3 is TGCAGCGCCGACTCAGCGGACAGGGGGTTTAAGGGCTACACCTTC. The V gene is TRBV29-1, the J gene TRBJ1-2; 10 nucleotides agree with TRBD1. J lost 8 bases, V lost 7 bases, and 16 bases had no gene match. This CDR3 is built from 15 residues. Looked up from germline, CDR1 is SQVTM and CDR2 is ANQGSEA.

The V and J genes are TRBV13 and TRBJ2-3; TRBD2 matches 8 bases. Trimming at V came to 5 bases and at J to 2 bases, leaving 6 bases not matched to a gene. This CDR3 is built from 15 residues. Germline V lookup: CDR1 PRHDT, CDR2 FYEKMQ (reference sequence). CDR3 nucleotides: TGTGCCAGCAGCCTGTTAGCGGGGAACACAGATACGCAGTATTTT. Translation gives CASSLLAGNTDTQYF.

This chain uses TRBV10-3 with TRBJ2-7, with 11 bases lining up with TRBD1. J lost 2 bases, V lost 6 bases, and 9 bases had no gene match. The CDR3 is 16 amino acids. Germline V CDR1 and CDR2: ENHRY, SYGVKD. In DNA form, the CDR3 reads TGTGCCATCAGAAACCCAGGACAGGGGGCGGCCTACGAGCAGTACTTC. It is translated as CAIRNPGQGAAYEQYF.

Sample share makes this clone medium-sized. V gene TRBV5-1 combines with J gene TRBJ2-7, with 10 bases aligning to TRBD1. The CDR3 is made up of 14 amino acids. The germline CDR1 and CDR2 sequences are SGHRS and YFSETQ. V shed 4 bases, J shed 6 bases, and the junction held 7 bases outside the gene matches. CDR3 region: CASSATGTGAEQYF. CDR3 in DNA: TGCGCCAGCAGCGCCACCGGGACAGGGGCCGAGCAGTACTTC.

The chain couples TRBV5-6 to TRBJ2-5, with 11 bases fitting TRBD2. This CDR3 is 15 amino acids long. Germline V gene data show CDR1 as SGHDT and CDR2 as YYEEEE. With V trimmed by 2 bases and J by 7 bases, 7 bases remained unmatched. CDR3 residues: CASSFIAGGPATQYF. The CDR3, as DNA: TGTGCCAGCAGCTTCATAGCGGGAGGGCCGGCGACCCAGTACTTC.

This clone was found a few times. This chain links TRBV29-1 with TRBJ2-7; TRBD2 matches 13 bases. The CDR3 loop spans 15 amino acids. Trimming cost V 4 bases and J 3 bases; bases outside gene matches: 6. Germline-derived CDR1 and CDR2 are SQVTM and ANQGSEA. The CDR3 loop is CSVGTSGSRSYEQYF. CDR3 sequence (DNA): TGCAGCGTTGGGACTAGCGGGAGTAGGAGCTACGAGCAGTACTTC.